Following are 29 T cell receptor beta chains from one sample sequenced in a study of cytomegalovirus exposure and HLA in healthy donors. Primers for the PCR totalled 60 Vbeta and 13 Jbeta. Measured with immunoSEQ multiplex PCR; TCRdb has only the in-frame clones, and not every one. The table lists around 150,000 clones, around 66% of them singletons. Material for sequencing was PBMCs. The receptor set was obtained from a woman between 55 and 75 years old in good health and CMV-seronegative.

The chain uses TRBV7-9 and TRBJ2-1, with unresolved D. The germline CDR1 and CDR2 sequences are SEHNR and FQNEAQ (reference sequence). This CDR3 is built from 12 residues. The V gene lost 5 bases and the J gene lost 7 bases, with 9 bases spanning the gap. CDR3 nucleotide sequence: TGTGCCAGCAGCCCCCGGTTAAATGAGCAGTTCTTC. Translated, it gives CASSPRLNEQFF.

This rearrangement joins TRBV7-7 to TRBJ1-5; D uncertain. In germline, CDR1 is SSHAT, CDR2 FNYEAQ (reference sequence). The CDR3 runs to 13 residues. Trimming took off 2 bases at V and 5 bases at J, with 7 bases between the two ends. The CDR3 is CASSLRTDQPQHF. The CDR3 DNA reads TGTGCCAGCAGCTTACGAACGGATCAGCCCCAGCATTTT.

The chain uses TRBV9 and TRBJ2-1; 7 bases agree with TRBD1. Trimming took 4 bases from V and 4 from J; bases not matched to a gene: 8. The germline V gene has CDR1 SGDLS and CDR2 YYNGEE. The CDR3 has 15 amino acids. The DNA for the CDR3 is TGTGCCAGCAGCTCTCCGGGACAGACGTACAATGAGCAGTTCTTC. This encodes CASSSPGQTYNEQFF. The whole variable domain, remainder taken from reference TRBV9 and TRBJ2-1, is DSGVTQTPKHLITATGQRVTLRCSPRSGDLSVYWYQQSLDQGLQFLIQYYNGEERAKGNILERFSAQQFPDLHSELNLSSLELGDSALYFCASSSPGQTYNEQFFGPGTRLTVL.

Written as DNA, the CDR3 is TGTGCCACCAGCCTGGAGCGGGGGGCTGGGGCAGATACGCAGTATTTT. It specifies CATSLERGAGADTQYF. This chain connects TRBV15 to TRBJ2-3; 9 nucleotides match TRBD2. The V segment lost 5 bases and the J segment 4 bases; nucleotides outside the gene matches: 10. The germline V gene encodes CDR1 LNHNV and CDR2 YYDKDF (reference sequence). This CDR3 spans 16 amino acids.

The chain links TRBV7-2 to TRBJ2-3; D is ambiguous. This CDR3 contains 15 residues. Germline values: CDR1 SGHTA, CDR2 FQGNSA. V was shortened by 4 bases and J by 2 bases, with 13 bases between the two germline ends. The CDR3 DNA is TGTGCCAGCAGCTCCTTAGTCTTACCCACAGATACGCAGTATTTT. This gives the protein CASSSLVLPTDTQYF.

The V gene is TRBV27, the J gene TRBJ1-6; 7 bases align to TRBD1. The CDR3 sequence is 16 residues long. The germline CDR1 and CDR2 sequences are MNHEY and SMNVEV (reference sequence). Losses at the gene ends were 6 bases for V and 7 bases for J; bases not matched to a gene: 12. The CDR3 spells CASSLLILGGNSPLHF. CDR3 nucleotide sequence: TGTGCCAGCAGCCTCTTGATCCTAGGGGGCAATTCACCCCTCCACTTT.

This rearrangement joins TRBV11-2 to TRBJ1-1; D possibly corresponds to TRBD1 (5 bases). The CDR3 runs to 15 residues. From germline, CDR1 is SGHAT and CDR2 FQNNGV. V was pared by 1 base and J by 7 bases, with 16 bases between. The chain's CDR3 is CASSLGRAGPYEAFF. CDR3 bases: TGTGCCAGCAGCTTAGGTCGGGCAGGGCCGTATGAAGCTTTCTTT. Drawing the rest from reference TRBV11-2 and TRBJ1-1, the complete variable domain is EAGVAQSPRYKIIEKRQSVAFWCNPISGHATLYWYQQILGQGPKLLIQFQNNGVVDDSQLPKDRFSAERLKGVDSTLKIQPAKLEDSAVYLCASSLGRAGPYEAFFGQGTRLTVV.

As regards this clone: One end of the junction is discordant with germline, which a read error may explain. The CDR3 DNA is TGTGCTAGCAGCTTAGAGTCAGGGGCCACCGGGGAGCTGTTTTTT. Its protein product is CASSLESGATGELFF. The V and J genes are TRBV7-7 and TRBJ2-2, with a tentative D call TRBD1 (6 bases). The CDR3 extends over 15 amino acids. Germline CDR1 SSHAT, CDR2 FNYEAQ (reference sequence). The variable domain in full, with the rest retrieved from reference TRBV7-7 and TRBJ2-2, is GAGVSQSPRYKVTKRGQDVTLRCDPISSHATLYWYQQALGQGPEFLTYFNYEAQPDKSGLPSDRFSAERPEGSISTLTIQRTEQRDSAMYRCASSLESGATGELFFGEGSRLTVL.

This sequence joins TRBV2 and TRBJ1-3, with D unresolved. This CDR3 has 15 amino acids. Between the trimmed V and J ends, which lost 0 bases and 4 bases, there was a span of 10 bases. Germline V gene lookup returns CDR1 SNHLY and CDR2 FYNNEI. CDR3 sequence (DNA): TGTGCCAGCAGTGAAGCGCCCGGGTACGGAAACACCATATATTTT. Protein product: CASSEAPGYGNTIYF.

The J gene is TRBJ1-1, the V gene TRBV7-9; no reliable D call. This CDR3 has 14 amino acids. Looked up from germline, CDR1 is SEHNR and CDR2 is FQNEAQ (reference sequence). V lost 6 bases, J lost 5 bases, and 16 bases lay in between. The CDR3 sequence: CASSPGSRPTEAFF. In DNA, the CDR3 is TGTGCCAGCAGTCCCGGGTCTCGCCCGACTGAAGCTTTCTTT.

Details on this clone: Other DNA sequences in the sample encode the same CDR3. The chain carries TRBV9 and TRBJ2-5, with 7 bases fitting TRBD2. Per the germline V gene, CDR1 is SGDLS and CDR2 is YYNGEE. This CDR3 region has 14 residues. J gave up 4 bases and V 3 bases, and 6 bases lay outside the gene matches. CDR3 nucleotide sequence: TGTGCCAGCAGCGGTGGGGGGGGAGGAGAGACCCAGTACTTC. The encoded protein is CASSGGGGGETQYF.

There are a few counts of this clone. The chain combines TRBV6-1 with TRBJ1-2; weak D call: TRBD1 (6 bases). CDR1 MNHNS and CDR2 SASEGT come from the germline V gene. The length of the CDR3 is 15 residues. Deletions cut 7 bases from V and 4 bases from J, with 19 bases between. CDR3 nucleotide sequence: TGTGCCAGCATCCTAAGAGGGGGTTTGGCCTATGGCTACACCTTC. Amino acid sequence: CASILRGGLAYGYTF.

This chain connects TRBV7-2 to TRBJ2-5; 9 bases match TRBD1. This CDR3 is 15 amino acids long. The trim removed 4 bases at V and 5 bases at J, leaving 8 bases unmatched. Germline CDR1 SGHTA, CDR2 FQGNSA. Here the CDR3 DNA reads TGTGCCAGCAGCTCTGGACAGGGGAGGTTGGAGACCCAGTACTTC. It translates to CASSSGQGRLETQYF. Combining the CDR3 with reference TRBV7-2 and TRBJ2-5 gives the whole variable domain GAGVSQSPSNKVTEKGKDVELRCDPISGHTALYWYRQSLGQGLEFLIYFQGNSAPDKSGLPSDRFSAERTGGSVSTLTIQRTQQEDSAVYLCASSSGQGRLETQYFGPGTRLLVL.

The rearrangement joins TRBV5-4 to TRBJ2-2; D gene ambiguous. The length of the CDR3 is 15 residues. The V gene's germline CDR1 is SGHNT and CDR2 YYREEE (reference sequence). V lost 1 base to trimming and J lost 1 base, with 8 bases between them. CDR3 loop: CASSLWPGNTGELFF. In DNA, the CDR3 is TGTGCCAGCAGCTTGTGGCCGGGGAACACCGGGGAGCTGTTTTTT.

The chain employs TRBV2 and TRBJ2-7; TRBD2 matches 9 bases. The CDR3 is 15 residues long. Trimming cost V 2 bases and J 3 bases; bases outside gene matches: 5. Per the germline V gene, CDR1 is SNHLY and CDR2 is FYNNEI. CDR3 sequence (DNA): TGTGCCAGCAGTGAAAGCGGGGGGCGGGGCTACGAGCAGTACTTC. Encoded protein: CASSESGGRGYEQYF.

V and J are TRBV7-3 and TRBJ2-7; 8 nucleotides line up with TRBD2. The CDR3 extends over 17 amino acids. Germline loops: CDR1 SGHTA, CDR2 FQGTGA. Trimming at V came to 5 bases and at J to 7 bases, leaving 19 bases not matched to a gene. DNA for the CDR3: TGTGCCAGCAGCGGCACGCTAGCGCTAGCGGGTCCCAGGGAGCAGTACTTC. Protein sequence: CASSGTLALAGPREQYF.

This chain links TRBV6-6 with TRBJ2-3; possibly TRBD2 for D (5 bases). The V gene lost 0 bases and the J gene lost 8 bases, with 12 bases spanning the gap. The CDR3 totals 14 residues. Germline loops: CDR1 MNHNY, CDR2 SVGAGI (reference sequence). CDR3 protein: CASSYSTFGVTQYF. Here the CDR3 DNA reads TGTGCCAGCAGTTACTCGACCTTCGGGGTTACGCAGTATTTT.

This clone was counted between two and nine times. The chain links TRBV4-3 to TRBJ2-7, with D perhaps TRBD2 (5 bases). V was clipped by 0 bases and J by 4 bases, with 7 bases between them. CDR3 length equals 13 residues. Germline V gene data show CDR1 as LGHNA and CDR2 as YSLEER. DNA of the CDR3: TGCGCCAGCAGCCAAGATCGGGGATACGAGCAGTACTTC. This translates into CASSQDRGYEQYF.

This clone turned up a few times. The CDR3 region has the DNA TGCGCCAGCAGCTTTCAAGCGGGGCACCTGAACGAGCAGTACTTC. The encoded protein is CASSFQAGHLNEQYF. This chain joins TRBV5-1 and TRBJ2-7; 7 bases agree with TRBD2. Trimming at V came to 2 bases and at J to 5 bases, leaving 10 bases not matched to a gene. The CDR3 is 15 residues long. CDR1 and CDR2 (germline): SGHRS, YFSETQ.

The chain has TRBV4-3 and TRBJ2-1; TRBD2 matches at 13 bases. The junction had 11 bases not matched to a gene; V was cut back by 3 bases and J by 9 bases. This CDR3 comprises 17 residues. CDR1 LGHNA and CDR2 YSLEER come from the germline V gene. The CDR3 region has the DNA TGCGCCAGCAGCCAGGGAGGACTAGCGGGAGTTTTAGGTGAGCAGTTCTTC. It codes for CASSQGGLAGVLGEQFF.

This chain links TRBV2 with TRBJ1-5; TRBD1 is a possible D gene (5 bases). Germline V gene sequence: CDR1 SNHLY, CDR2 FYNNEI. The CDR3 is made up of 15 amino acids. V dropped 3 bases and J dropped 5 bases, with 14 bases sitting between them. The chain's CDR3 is CASSESQALYQPQHF. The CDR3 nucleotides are TGTGCCAGCAGTGAGTCACAGGCATTATATCAGCCCCAGCATTTT. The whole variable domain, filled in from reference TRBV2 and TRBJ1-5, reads EPEVTQTPSHQVTQMGQEVILRCVPISNHLYFYWYRQILGQKVEFLVSFYNNEISEKSEIFDDQFSVERPDGSNFTLKIRSTKLEDSAMYFCASSESQALYQPQHFGDGTRLSIL.

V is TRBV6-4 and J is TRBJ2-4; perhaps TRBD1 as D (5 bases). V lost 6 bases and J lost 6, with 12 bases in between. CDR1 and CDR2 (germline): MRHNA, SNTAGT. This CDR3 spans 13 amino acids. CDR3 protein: CASSPSQGNIQYF. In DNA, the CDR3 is TGTGCCAGCAGCCCGAGTCAGGGAAACATTCAGTACTTC.

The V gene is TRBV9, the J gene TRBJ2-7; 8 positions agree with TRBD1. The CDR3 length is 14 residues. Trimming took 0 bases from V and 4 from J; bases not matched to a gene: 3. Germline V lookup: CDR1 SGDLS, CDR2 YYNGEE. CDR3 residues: CASSVDGQGYEQYF. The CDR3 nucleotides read TGTGCCAGCAGCGTAGACGGACAGGGATACGAGCAGTACTTC.

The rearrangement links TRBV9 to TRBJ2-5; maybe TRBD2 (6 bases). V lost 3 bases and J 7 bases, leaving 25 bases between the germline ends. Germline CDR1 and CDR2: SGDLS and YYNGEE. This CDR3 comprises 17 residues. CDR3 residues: CASSDSHGGREISTQYF. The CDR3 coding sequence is TGTGCCAGCAGCGACTCCCATGGAGGACGGGAGATATCGACCCAGTACTTC.

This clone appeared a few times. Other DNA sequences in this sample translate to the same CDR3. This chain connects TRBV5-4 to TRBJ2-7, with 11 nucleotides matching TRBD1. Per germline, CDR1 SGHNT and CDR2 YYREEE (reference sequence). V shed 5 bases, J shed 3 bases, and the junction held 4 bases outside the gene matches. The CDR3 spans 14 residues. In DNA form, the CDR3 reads TGTGCCAGCAGTCCCGGGACAGGGGGCTACGAGCAGTACTTC. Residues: CASSPGTGGYEQYF.

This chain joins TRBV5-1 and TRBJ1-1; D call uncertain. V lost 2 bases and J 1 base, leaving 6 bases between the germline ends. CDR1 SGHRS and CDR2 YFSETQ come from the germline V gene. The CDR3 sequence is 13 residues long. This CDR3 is CASSFRQNTEAFF. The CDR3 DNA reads TGCGCCAGCAGCTTCAGGCAGAACACTGAAGCTTTCTTT.

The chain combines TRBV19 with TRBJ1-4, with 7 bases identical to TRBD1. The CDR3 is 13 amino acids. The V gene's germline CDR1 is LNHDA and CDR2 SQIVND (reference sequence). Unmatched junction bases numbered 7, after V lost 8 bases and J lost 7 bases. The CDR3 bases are TGTGCCAGTTCACAGGGGCAGGGTGAAAAACTGTTTTTT. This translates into CASSQGQGEKLFF. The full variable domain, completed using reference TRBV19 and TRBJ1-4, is DGGITQSPKYLFRKEGQNVTLSCEQNLNHDAMYWYRQDPGQGLRLIYYSQIVNDFQKGDIAEGYSVSREKKESFPLTVTSAQKNPTAFYLCASSQGQGEKLFFGSGTQLSVL.

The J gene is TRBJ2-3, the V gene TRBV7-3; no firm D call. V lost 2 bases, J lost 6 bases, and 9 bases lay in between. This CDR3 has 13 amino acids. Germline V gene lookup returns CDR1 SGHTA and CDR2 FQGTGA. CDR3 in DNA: TGTGCCAGCAGCTTATTGGTCACTGATACGCAGTATTTT. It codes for CASSLLVTDTQYF.

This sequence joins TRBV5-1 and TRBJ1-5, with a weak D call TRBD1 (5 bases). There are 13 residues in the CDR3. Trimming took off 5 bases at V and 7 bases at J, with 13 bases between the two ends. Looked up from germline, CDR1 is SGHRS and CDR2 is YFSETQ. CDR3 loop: CASSQGVGQPQHF. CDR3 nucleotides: TGCGCCAGCAGTCAAGGGGTTGGACAGCCCCAGCATTTT.